These 4 T cell receptor beta chains were sequenced from one sample in a study of siplizumab effects on memory and regulatory T cells. Profiling relied on immunoSEQ multiplex PCR, and the TCRdb table lists in-frame clones only, not all of them. The sample includes approximately 50,000 clones, more than 85% of them seen just once. The sequenced material came from CD8+ T cells sorted from blood. Source of these receptors: a human donor in good health.

The genes are TRBV28 and TRBJ2-7; no definite D call. Trimming removed 3 bases from V and 4 bases from J, with 10 bases in between. The germline CDR1 and CDR2 sequences are MDHEN and SYDVKM. CDR3 length: 13 amino acids. CDR3 region: CASSLGSLYEQYF. Here the CDR3 DNA reads TGTGCCAGCAGTTTGGGCTCTTTATACGAGCAGTACTTC.

V usage is TRBV10-2 and J usage is TRBJ2-1; 9 bases fit TRBD2. The CDR3 totals 13 residues. Germline V gene data show CDR1 as WSHSY and CDR2 as SAAADI. After removal of 6 bases from V and 10 bases from J, the junction contained 7 bases not matched to a gene. This chain's CDR3 is CASSLAGLVEQFF. CDR3 bases: TGCGCCAGCAGCCTAGCGGGGCTCGTGGAGCAGTTCTTC.

The chain combines TRBV27 with TRBJ1-5, with a weak D call TRBD1 (6 bases). V was clipped by 5 bases and J by 3 bases, with 11 bases between them. This CDR3 contains 14 residues. Germline V gives CDR1 MNHEY, CDR2 SMNVEV (reference sequence). In DNA form, the CDR3 reads TGTGCCAGCAGTCTACAGGGTAACAATCAGCCCCAGCATTTT. It specifies CASSLQGNNQPQHF.

The V and J genes are TRBV7-9 and TRBJ1-2; 7 bases line up with TRBD1. The V gene end was trimmed by 2 bases and the J gene end by 6 bases; junction bases not matched to a gene: 15. The CDR3 contains 17 residues. Germline V gives CDR1 SEHNR, CDR2 FQNEAQ (reference sequence). CDR3 loop: CASSLPILGTAPDGYTF. In nucleotides, the CDR3 is TGTGCCAGCAGCTTACCTATCCTCGGGACAGCCCCTGATGGCTACACCTTC.